These T cell receptor beta chains were read from a single sample in a study of blood T cell repertoires in COVID-19. Profiled with immunoSEQ multiplex PCR; TCRdb holds only in-frame clones, not every one. Here the sample spans approximately 300,000 clones, more than 80% being singletons. Sequenced: peripheral blood. Receptor source: a woman aged 30 to 39 with COVID-19, enrolled during active disease. CDR3s include the opening cysteine and the closing phenylalanine or tryptophan. The D gene is left open where the match is weak. Size tells how often a clone was seen (once, few, many) or the class of an expanded clone, and some rows leave it out.

>-|TRBV5-1|15|-|TRBJ1-5
CASSPGVGRDRPQHF
TGCGCCAGCAGCCCCGGGGTGGGGAGGGATCGGCCCCAGCATTTT
>-|TRBV5-1|15|TRBD1|TRBJ1-4
CASSGTGGLNEKLFF
TGCGCCAGCAGCGGAACAGGGGGGTTAAATGAAAAACTGTTTTTT
>once|TRBV28|13|-|TRBJ2-5
CASSLGRQETQYF
TGTGCCAGCAGTTTAGGGAGGCAAGAGACCCAGTACTTC
>-|TRBV2|11|TRBD1|TRBJ1-2
CASKYRGRNAF
TGTGCCAGCAAATACAGGGGGCGAAACGCCTTC
>-|TRBV27|14|-|TRBJ2-7
CASSLYTGVREQYF
TGTGCCAGCAGTTTATACACAGGAGTGCGCGAGCAGTACTTC
>-|TRBV5-1|13|-|TRBJ1-1
CASSLAARETTFF
TGCGCCAGCAGCTTGGCCGCGAGAGAGACAACTTTCTTT
>-|TRBV5-1|15|TRBD1|TRBJ1-5
CASSTGTGWTQPQHF
TGCGCCAGCAGCACGGGGACAGGGTGGACTCAGCCCCAGCATTTT
>few|TRBV4-1|18|-|TRBJ2-7
CASSPTFTDRLILYEQYF
TGCGCCAGCAGCCCTACGTTTACGGACAGATTGATCCTCTACGAGCAGTACTTC
>-|TRBV7-2|15|-|TRBJ2-7
CASSTSPGLNYEQYF
TGTGCCAGCAGCACGTCTCCGGGACTCAACTACGAGCAGTACTTC
>once|TRBV7-9|14|TRBD1|TRBJ2-5
CASSTGGPQETQYF
TGTGCCAGCAGCACAGGGGGCCCCCAAGAGACCCAGTACTTC
>once|TRBV10-3|13|-|TRBJ1-4
CAISGTRDEKLFF
TGTGCCATCAGTGGTACCCGAGATGAAAAACTGTTTTTT
>-|TRBV19|14|-|TRBJ1-1
CASSLTGRNTEAFF
TGTGCCAGTAGTTTAACAGGGAGGAACACTGAAGCTTTCTTT
>-|TRBV18|13|-|TRBJ1-1
CASSPRTDTEAFF
TGTGCCAGCTCACCTCGGACAGACACTGAAGCTTTCTTT
>-|TRBV16|13|-|TRBJ2-1
CASSHSNKGEQFF
TGTGCCAGCAGCCATTCGAATAAGGGGGAGCAGTTCTTC
>-|TRBV18|13|-|TRBJ2-7
CASSGGTDYEQYF
TGTGCCAGCTCAGGGGGGACAGACTACGAGCAGTACTTC
>-|TRBV10-1|14|-|TRBJ2-5
CASSESSAGETQYF
TGCGCCAGCAGTGAGTCCAGCGCGGGGGAGACCCAGTACTTC
>once|TRBV18|12|-|TRBJ1-1
CASSPTGTEAFF
TGTGCCAGCTCACCAACGGGGACTGAAGCTTTCTTT
>-|TRBV28|14|TRBD1|TRBJ2-7
CASSINGQAYEQYF
TGTGCCAGCAGTATTAACGGACAGGCCTACGAGCAGTACTTC
>-|TRBV7-9|13|-|TRBJ2-1
CASSTLLQDRQFF
TGTGCCAGCAGCACCCTACTCCAGGATCGGCAGTTCTTC
>-|TRBV25-1|16|TRBD1|TRBJ2-1
CASSEFKTGSYNEQFF
TGTGCCAGCAGTGAATTTAAGACAGGGAGCTACAATGAGCAGTTCTTC
>-|TRBV19|16|TRBD2|TRBJ2-5
CASSRRLAGGQETQYF
TGTGCCAGTAGTCGGAGACTAGCGGGAGGGCAAGAGACCCAGTACTTC
>-|TRBV27|16|TRBD2|TRBJ2-3
CASRLLGLGLTDTQYF
TGTGCCAGCAGACTCCTCGGACTAGGGCTGACAGATACGCAGTATTTT
>-|TRBV19|14|-|TRBJ1-1
CASRHTGLQTEAFF
TGTGCCAGTAGACACACAGGGTTGCAGACTGAAGCTTTCTTT
>-|TRBV14|13|TRBD1|TRBJ1-2
CASSQDRQGGYTF
TGTGCCAGCAGCCAAGATCGACAGGGAGGCTACACCTTC
>-|TRBV12-5|13|TRBD1|TRBJ1-1
CASDAQGGAEAFF
TGTGCTAGTGACGCACAGGGGGGGGCTGAAGCTTTCTTT
>-|TRBV29-1|13|-|TRBJ2-7
CSVERTGTYEQYF
TGCAGCGTAGAGAGAACAGGGACCTACGAGCAGTACTTC
>-|TRBV6-5|14|-|TRBJ1-2
CASSQSGGAYGYTF
TGTGCCAGCAGCCAGAGCGGGGGGGCCTATGGCTACACCTTC
>-|TRBV2|14|-|TRBJ1-5
CATWDSYSNQPQHF
TGTGCCACCTGGGACTCATATAGCAATCAGCCCCAGCATTTT
>-|TRBV9|12|-|TRBJ2-3
CASSGGGDTQYF
TGTGCCAGCAGCGGAGGGGGAGATACGCAGTATTTT
>once|TRBV18|16|TRBD1|TRBJ2-5
CASSPVVGQGMETQYF
TGTGCCAGCTCACCGGTCGTCGGACAGGGTATGGAGACCCAGTACTTC
>-|TRBV7-6|14|TRBD1|TRBJ2-7
CASSSGQGTYEQYF
TGTGCCAGCAGCTCAGGACAGGGTACCTACGAGCAGTACTTC